These 21 T cell receptor beta chains were sequenced from one sample in a study of shared clonotypes between healthy human individuals. TCRdb's table, derived via immunoSEQ multiplex PCR, lists solely in-frame clones and lacks some. This table holds roughly 770,000 clones, around 96% found once. Naive-designated CD8 cells lacked CD45RO, were positively enriched for CCR7, and omitted terminally differentiated effector memory CD45RA+ cells. Sequenced sample: naive CD8+ T cells sorted from blood. Every receptor here comes from a man aged 25 to 45 in good health.

V and J are TRBV6-5 and TRBJ2-5; 8 bases line up with TRBD1. Trimming took 2 bases from V and 4 from J; bases not matched to a gene: 9. The length of the CDR3 is 16 residues. Germline V lookup: CDR1 MNHEY, CDR2 SVGAGI. The CDR3 protein is CASSYGTGLGAETQYF. The CDR3, as DNA: TGTGCCAGCAGTTACGGGACAGGTCTAGGGGCAGAGACCCAGTACTTC.

The chain has TRBV29-1 and TRBJ1-2; the D is unclear. Between the trimmed V and J ends, which lost 8 bases and 3 bases, there was a span of 10 bases. Germline V gene sequence: CDR1 SQVTM, CDR2 ANQGSEA. The CDR3 is 11 residues long. The CDR3 DNA is TGCAGCACCCCTAGCTACTATGGCTACACCTTC. It encodes CSTPSYYGYTF.

For this clone: A junction end diverges from the germline sequence, so it may reflect a read error. The chain combines TRBV19 with TRBJ2-5; 7 positions match TRBD2. CDR3 size: 16 residues. Germline CDR1 is LNHDA and CDR2 is SQIVND (reference sequence). The CDR3 DNA reads as TGTGCCAGCAGTAGTCCATCCGAGCGGGATATCGTGACCCAGTACTTC. Protein: CASSSPSERDIVTQYF.

The chain combines TRBV5-1 with TRBJ2-3, with D possibly being TRBD1 or TRBD2 (7 bases each). The CDR3 runs 15 residues. V dropped 6 bases and J dropped 6 bases, with 20 bases sitting between them. CDR1 and CDR2 from the germline V gene are SGHRS and YFSETQ. In DNA, the CDR3 is TGCGCCAGCACAGGGGGGGAAAGAAGTAGCGATACGCAGTATTTT. Protein: CASTGGERSSDTQYF.

The V gene is TRBV28, the J gene TRBJ2-3; D may be TRBD1 (5 bases). Between the trimmed V and J ends, which lost 4 bases and 6 bases, there was a span of 11 bases. There are 13 residues in the CDR3. CDR1 is MDHEN and CDR2 is SYDVKM in the germline V gene. CDR3 protein: CASSSGYGDTQYF. CDR3 nucleotides: TGTGCCAGCAGTTCAGGGTACGGGGATACGCAGTATTTT.

This rearrangement joins TRBV5-6 to TRBJ2-7; no definite D call. The CDR3 has 12 amino acids. Germline lookup yields CDR1 SGHDT and CDR2 YYEEEE. The V end lost 5 bases, the J end lost 3 bases, and 9 bases lay between the germline ends. The CDR3 coding sequence is TGTGCCAGCAGTTCGCAGAACTACGAGCAGTACTTC. Translation: CASSSQNYEQYF.

The chain uses TRBV4-3 and TRBJ1-3; no reliable D call. V gave up 0 bases and J gave up 1 base, with 10 bases separating them. This CDR3 spans 16 amino acids. The germline CDR1 and CDR2 sequences are LGHNA and YSLEER. The CDR3 is CASSQDPAPSGNTIYF. The DNA for the CDR3 is TGCGCCAGCAGCCAAGATCCCGCACCATCTGGAAACACCATATATTTT.

The gene calls are TRBV4-1 and TRBJ2-1; D possibly uses TRBD1 or TRBD2 (5 bases each). Trimming took off 8 bases at V and 0 bases at J, with 14 bases between the two ends. From germline, CDR1 is MGHRA and CDR2 YSYEKL. The CDR3 spans 15 residues. The CDR3 is CASGDVLSSYNEQFF. The CDR3 DNA reads as TGCGCCAGCGGGGACGTACTCAGCTCCTACAATGAGCAGTTCTTC.

This clone has only one observation. V is TRBV9 and J is TRBJ2-7, with 7 bases lining up with TRBD1. The V gene end was trimmed by 0 bases and the J gene end by 5 bases; junction bases not matched to a gene: 5. Germline V gene sequence: CDR1 SGDLS, CDR2 YYNGEE. The CDR3 runs 14 residues. The CDR3 loop is CASSVEGDSDEQYF. The CDR3 DNA sequence: TGTGCCAGCAGCGTAGAGGGGGACAGCGACGAGCAGTACTTC. Based on the CDR3 plus reference TRBV9 and TRBJ2-7, the full variable domain is DSGVTQTPKHLITATGQRVTLRCSPRSGDLSVYWYQQSLDQGLQFLIQYYNGEERAKGNILERFSAQQFPDLHSELNLSSLELGDSALYFCASSVEGDSDEQYFGPGTRLTVT.

The rearrangement uses TRBV4-1 and TRBJ1-2, with D perhaps matching TRBD1 (5 bases). Trimming cost V 2 bases and J 5 bases, with 15 bases left between them. The CDR3 sequence is 15 residues long. From germline, CDR1 is MGHRA and CDR2 YSYEKL. The CDR3 spells CASSQFFGGIYGYTF. CDR3 nucleotides: TGCGCCAGCAGCCAATTCTTTGGGGGGATTTATGGCTACACCTTC.

V gene TRBV27 combines with J gene TRBJ2-5, with 13 bases that match TRBD2. The V gene's germline CDR1 is MNHEY and CDR2 SMNVEV (reference sequence). The V gene end was trimmed by 6 bases and the J gene end by 5 bases; junction bases not matched to a gene: 6. The CDR3 is 15 residues long. CDR3 nucleotide sequence: TGTGCCAGCAGATCGACTAGCGGGAGGACGGAGACCCAGTACTTC. Protein sequence: CASRSTSGRTETQYF.

J is TRBJ2-5 and V is TRBV4-1, with D unresolved. The V gene's germline CDR1 is MGHRA and CDR2 YSYEKL. There are 15 residues in the CDR3. V was clipped by 1 base and J by 1 base, with 10 bases between them. DNA of the CDR3: TGCGCCAGCAGCCAAGTAACAGCAGTCCAAGAGACCCAGTACTTC. It is translated as CASSQVTAVQETQYF.

In DNA form, the CDR3 reads TGCGCCAGCAGCCAAGGGTGGCCGGGGCAGGATGGCACCGGGGAGCTGTTTTTT. Translating gives CASSQGWPGQDGTGELFF. The rearrangement links TRBV4-1 to TRBJ2-2; either TRBD1 or TRBD2 may fit D (5 bases each). V dropped 1 base and J dropped 4 bases, with 19 bases sitting between them. The CDR3 has 18 amino acids. Germline V gene data show CDR1 as MGHRA and CDR2 as YSYEKL.

This rearrangement joins TRBV4-1 to TRBJ2-2, with D uncertain. The CDR3 covers 14 residues. Trimming pared 2 bases from V and 4 bases from J, leaving 8 bases between. Germline-derived CDR1 and CDR2 are MGHRA and YSYEKL. The CDR3 sequence: CASSQKTSTGELFF. In nucleotides, the CDR3 is TGCGCCAGCAGCCAAAAGACGTCCACCGGGGAGCTGTTTTTT.

This chain links TRBV6-1 with TRBJ2-7, with D unclear. The germline V and J ends were trimmed by 6 bases and 1 base, with 16 bases remaining between them. In germline, CDR1 is MNHNS, CDR2 SASEGT. The CDR3 sequence is 15 residues long. This CDR3 reads CASSTDRNPSYEQYF. The DNA of the CDR3 is TGTGCCAGCAGCACCGACCGAAACCCATCCTACGAGCAGTACTTC.

This clone was counted a few times. The V gene is TRBV4-1, the J gene TRBJ2-7, with 7 bases lining up with TRBD1. In germline, CDR1 is MGHRA, CDR2 YSYEKL. Trimming at V came to 3 bases and at J to 3 bases, leaving 8 bases not matched to a gene. The CDR3 covers 15 residues. CDR3 amino acids: CASSQGQQGIYEQYF. Here the CDR3 DNA reads TGCGCCAGCAGCCAGGGACAGCAAGGGATCTACGAGCAGTACTTC.

The chain joins TRBV28 to TRBJ2-7; D is uncertain. CDR1 MDHEN and CDR2 SYDVKM come from the germline V gene. The CDR3 covers 12 residues. V was cut by 5 bases and J by 2 bases, with 7 bases left in between. The CDR3 sequence is CASSIPAYEQYF. The CDR3 DNA reads TGTGCCAGCAGTATCCCTGCCTACGAGCAGTACTTC.

The V gene is TRBV5-5, the J gene TRBJ2-7, with D uncertain. CDR3 length: 15 amino acids. The V gene's germline CDR1 is SGHKS and CDR2 YYEKEE (reference sequence). The V gene lost 4 bases and the J gene lost 0 bases, with 14 bases spanning the gap. The CDR3 loop is CASSHSSGSSYEQYF. The CDR3 DNA follows: TGTGCCAGCAGCCACTCTTCAGGATCCTCCTACGAGCAGTACTTC.

This clone was seen once. The chain has TRBV11-2 and TRBJ2-5; tentative D call: TRBD1 (6 bases). Trimming removed 0 bases from V and 9 bases from J, with 14 bases in between. The V gene's germline CDR1 is SGHAT and CDR2 FQNNGV. The CDR3 totals 14 residues. For the CDR3, the DNA is TGTGCCAGCAGCTTAGAACGGGACATAGACCCCCAGTACTTC. Amino acids: CASSLERDIDPQYF.

As DNA, the CDR3 is TGTGCCAGCAGCAGAGAAAAGGACCTGAACACTGAAGCTTTCTTT. It specifies CASSREKDLNTEAFF. V and J are TRBV7-9 and TRBJ1-1; no clear D. Trimming shortened V by 5 bases and J by 0 bases, and 13 bases separated the two germline ends. This CDR3 comprises 15 residues. Per the germline V gene, CDR1 is SEHNR and CDR2 is FQNEAQ (reference sequence). Supplemented by reference TRBV7-9 and TRBJ1-1, the full variable domain reads DTGVSQNPRHKITKRGQNVTFRCDPISEHNRLYWYRQTLGQGPEFLTYFQNEAQLEKSRLLSDRFSAERPKGSFSTLEIQRTEQGDSAMYLCASSREKDLNTEAFFGQGTRLTVV.

V gene TRBV28 combines with J gene TRBJ2-3, with D perhaps matching TRBD2 (6 bases). Germline lookup yields CDR1 MDHEN and CDR2 SYDVKM. V lost 5 bases and J 0 bases, leaving 15 bases between the germline ends. This CDR3 is built from 16 residues. CDR3 protein: CASSTTEGSSTDTQYF. CDR3 sequence (DNA): TGTGCCAGCAGTACAACGGAGGGATCTAGCACAGATACGCAGTATTTT.